These T cell receptor beta chains were read from a single sample in a study of blood T cell repertoires in COVID-19. The protocol was immunoSEQ multiplex PCR, while the TCRdb copy is restricted to in-frame clones and leaves out a portion. The sample shows 380,000 or so clones, approximately 77% of them seen only once. The sequenced material came from peripheral blood. These receptors were obtained from a human donor with acute or convalescent COVID-19. The donor label of this sample is uncertain. The CDR3 runs from the conserved cysteine through the conserved F or W. A D gene is named only where the DNA matches it firmly. Clone size is given for some rows only: seen once, a few or many times, or a class if the clone is expanded.

v_call,cdr3_length,j_call,d_call,clone_size,cdr3_aa,cdr3_nt
TRBV6-1,11,TRBJ1-1,.,.,CASNRATEAFF,TGTGCCAGCAACAGGGCAACTGAAGCTTTCTTT
TRBV10-3,19,TRBJ1-1,TRBD1,.,CATQPGPGQGARGHTEAFF,TGTGCCACCCAACCCGGCCCGGGACAGGGGGCGCGTGGGCACACTGAAGCTTTCTTT
TRBV6-1,15,TRBJ1-2,TRBD1,.,CASSEGVQGAYGYTF,TGTGCCAGCAGTGAGGGAGTACAGGGGGCATATGGCTACACCTTC
TRBV9,15,TRBJ2-1,TRBD2,once,CASSVVSGDYNEQFF,TGTGCCAGCAGCGTAGTTAGCGGGGATTACAATGAGCAGTTCTTC
TRBV19,16,TRBJ1-1,.,.,CASSVEAAVTNTEAFF,TGTGCCAGTAGTGTTGAGGCCGCGGTGACTAACACTGAAGCTTTCTTT
TRBV5-5,13,TRBJ1-5,.,.,CASSLAGNQPQHF,TGTGCCAGCAGCTTGGCCGGCAATCAGCCCCAGCATTTT
TRBV10-3,15,TRBJ2-3,TRBD2,.,CAIREAGVVSDTQYF,TGTGCCATCAGGGAAGCGGGGGTGGTCTCAGATACGCAGTATTTT
TRBV5-1,14,TRBJ2-7,TRBD1,.,CASSSTGTVNEQYF,TGCGCCAGCAGCAGCACCGGGACAGTGAACGAGCAGTACTTC
TRBV27,13,TRBJ1-2,TRBD1,few,CAAGQDFNYGYTF,TGTGCCGCCGGACAGGACTTTAACTATGGCTACACCTTC
TRBV6-1,17,TRBJ2-3,.,once,CASSEAALAGATDTQYF,TGTGCCAGCAGTGAAGCGGCACTGGCAGGGGCCACAGATACGCAGTATTTT
TRBV4-2,15,TRBJ1-5,TRBD1,.,CASSLTGGGGQPQHF,TGTGCCAGCAGCCTGACAGGGGGAGGAGGTCAGCCCCAGCATTTT
TRBV7-9,18,TRBJ1-4,.,.,CASSTRILTGSTNEKLFF,TGTGCCAGCAGCACCCGAATCCTCACAGGGTCAACTAATGAAAAACTGTTTTTT
TRBV5-1,15,TRBJ2-1,.,.,CASSLALGARNEQFF,TGCGCCAGCAGCTTGGCCTTGGGGGCACGCAATGAGCAGTTCTTC
TRBV7-2,17,TRBJ1-4,.,.,CASSLQGPPATNEKLFF,TGTGCCAGCAGCTTACAGGGCCCCCCGGCAACTAATGAAAAACTGTTTTTT
TRBV9,14,TRBJ2-7,.,.,CASSASGRSYEQYF,TGTGCCAGCAGCGCGAGCGGGCGTTCCTACGAGCAGTACTTC
TRBV19,17,TRBJ1-1,TRBD1,.,CASTPGTGANMNTEAFF,TGTGCCAGTACCCCCGGGACAGGGGCGAACATGAACACTGAAGCTTTCTTT
TRBV7-2,16,TRBJ2-5,TRBD2,.,CASSLRGTSGRKTQYF,TGTGCCAGCAGCTTAAGGGGGACTAGCGGGAGAAAGACCCAGTACTTC
TRBV5-8,15,TRBJ1-1,.,.,CASSRPGGWDTEAFF,TGTGCCAGCAGCCGACCCGGGGGTTGGGACACTGAAGCTTTCTTT
TRBV2,14,TRBJ2-5,TRBD2,.,CASSAQTSGKTQYF,TGTGCCAGCAGTGCCCAGACTAGCGGGAAGACCCAGTACTTC
TRBV27,14,TRBJ2-7,TRBD1,.,CASRRQGGSYEQYF,TGTGCCAGCAGACGACAGGGGGGTAGCTACGAGCAGTACTTC
TRBV5-1,13,TRBJ1-2,.,once,CASSLADNYGYTF,TGCGCCAGCAGCTTGGCAGATAACTATGGCTACACCTTC
TRBV29-1,14,TRBJ1-1,TRBD1,few,CSGGQGNMNTEAFF,TGCAGCGGCGGACAGGGGAACATGAACACTGAAGCTTTCTTT
TRBV19,13,TRBJ1-1,.,.,CASSTVQGSEAFF,TGTGCCAGTAGTACTGTTCAGGGGTCTGAAGCTTTCTTT
TRBV7-2,15,TRBJ2-1,TRBD1,.,CASSLATGSYNEQFF,TGTGCCAGCAGCTTAGCGACAGGGAGTTACAATGAGCAGTTCTTC
TRBV11-2,14,TRBJ1-1,.,.,CASSLVRGGTEAFF,TGTGCCAGCAGCTTAGTTCGGGGGGGGACTGAAGCTTTCTTT
TRBV4-2,16,TRBJ1-1,.,.,CASSQTGGLGIAEAFF,TGTGCCAGCAGCCAAACCGGGGGGTTAGGGATCGCTGAAGCTTTCTTT
TRBV30,12,TRBJ2-3,.,.,CAWSVISDTQYF,TGTGCCTGGAGTGTAATCTCAGATACGCAGTATTTT
TRBV5-1,18,TRBJ1-4,TRBD1,.,CASSTGYRGLAPNEKLFF,TGCGCCAGCAGCACGGGATACAGGGGACTTGCTCCTAATGAAAAACTGTTTTTT
TRBV19,14,TRBJ1-1,TRBD1,.,CASSPTGWRTEAFF,TGTGCCAGTAGCCCGACAGGGTGGCGGACTGAAGCTTTCTTT
TRBV7-9,15,TRBJ1-2,TRBD1,.,CASSFVGTGGGRYTF,TGTGCCAGCAGCTTCGTCGGGACAGGAGGCGGTCGCTACACCTTC
TRBV7-2,15,TRBJ1-1,TRBD1,.,CASSAQGAWNTEAFF,TGTGCCAGCAGCGCTCAGGGGGCTTGGAACACTGAAGCTTTCTTT
TRBV2,15,TRBJ1-2,.,.,CASSVQGPANYGYTF,TGTGCCAGCAGTGTACAGGGACCAGCTAACTATGGCTACACCTTC
TRBV7-9,17,TRBJ2-3,TRBD2,.,CASSPGTSGRGGDTQYF,TGTGCCAGCAGCCCGGGGACTAGCGGGAGGGGTGGAGATACGCAGTATTTT
TRBV2,17,TRBJ1-2,.,few,CASSEALGPGGVAGYTF,TGTGCCAGCAGTGAAGCGCTAGGGCCGGGAGGGGTGGCTGGCTACACCTTC
TRBV10-3,17,TRBJ2-2,TRBD1,.,CAISESGTGKNTGELFF,TGTGCCATCAGTGAGTCAGGGACAGGGAAAAACACCGGGGAGCTGTTTTTT
TRBV2,13,TRBJ2-2,.,.,CASSEYGVGELFF,TGTGCCAGCAGTGAATACGGGGTCGGGGAGCTGTTTTTT
TRBV6-5,12,TRBJ1-2,.,.,CASRNKGYGYTF,TGTGCCAGCAGAAACAAGGGGTATGGCTACACCTTC
TRBV7-9,14,TRBJ2-3,.,.,CASSETSNKDTQYF,TGTGCCAGCAGCGAAACTAGCAACAAAGATACGCAGTATTTT
TRBV7-2,13,TRBJ2-2,.,.,CASSFAGPGELFF,TGTGCCAGCAGCTTCGCAGGGCCCGGGGAGCTGTTTTTT
TRBV19,17,TRBJ1-5,TRBD1,.,CASSKPPGGTGNQPQHF,TGTGCCAGTAGTAAACCCCCGGGAGGGACAGGCAATCAGCCCCAGCATTTT
TRBV6-1,16,TRBJ2-3,.,.,CASSGMTLRAGNTQYF,TGTGCCAGCAGTGGAATGACACTGCGGGCCGGCAATACGCAGTATTTT
TRBV29-1,13,TRBJ1-2,.,once,CSVAALGGGRYTF,TGCAGCGTTGCGGCTTTGGGGGGAGGACGCTACACCTTC
TRBV11-2,14,TRBJ2-3,.,.,CASSLVGVGDTQYF,TGTGCCAGCAGCTTAGTCGGGGTAGGAGATACGCAGTATTTT
TRBV5-6,15,TRBJ2-1,TRBD2,.,CASSLGLAGGREQFF,TGTGCCAGCAGCTTAGGACTAGCGGGAGGCAGAGAGCAGTTCTTC
TRBV4-1,12,TRBJ2-1,TRBD1,.,CASSATGAEQFF,TGCGCCAGCAGCGCTACAGGGGCAGAGCAGTTCTTC
TRBV6-5,12,TRBJ1-6,.,.,CASRDNNSPLHF,TGTGCCAGCAGGGACAATAATTCACCCCTCCACTTT
TRBV3-1/TRBV3-2,16,TRBJ2-4,.,.,CASSPQGRVAKNIQYF,TGTGCCAGCAGCCCACAAGGGCGGGTAGCCAAAAACATTCAGTACTTC
TRBV2,15,TRBJ1-5,.,.,CASSGHQISNQPQHF,TGTGCCAGCAGTGGGCATCAGATTAGCAATCAGCCCCAGCATTTT
TRBV30,12,TRBJ1-1,.,.,CAWSVGGAEAFF,TGTGCCTGGAGTGTAGGGGGGGCTGAAGCTTTCTTT
TRBV5-8,14,TRBJ1-6,.,.,CASSLRQGYSPLHF,TGTGCCAGCAGCTTGAGGCAGGGTTATTCACCCCTCCACTTT
TRBV2,12,TRBJ1-2,.,.,CASTRGPTGYTF,TGTGCCAGCACCAGGGGACCGACAGGCTACACCTTC
TRBV6-5,13,TRBJ1-6,.,few,CATRMGEISPLHF,TGTGCCACCCGGATGGGCGAGATCTCACCCCTCCACTTT
TRBV20-1,13,TRBJ1-1,.,few,CSASGEWNTEAFF,TGCAGTGCTAGTGGAGAATGGAACACTGAAGCTTTCTTT